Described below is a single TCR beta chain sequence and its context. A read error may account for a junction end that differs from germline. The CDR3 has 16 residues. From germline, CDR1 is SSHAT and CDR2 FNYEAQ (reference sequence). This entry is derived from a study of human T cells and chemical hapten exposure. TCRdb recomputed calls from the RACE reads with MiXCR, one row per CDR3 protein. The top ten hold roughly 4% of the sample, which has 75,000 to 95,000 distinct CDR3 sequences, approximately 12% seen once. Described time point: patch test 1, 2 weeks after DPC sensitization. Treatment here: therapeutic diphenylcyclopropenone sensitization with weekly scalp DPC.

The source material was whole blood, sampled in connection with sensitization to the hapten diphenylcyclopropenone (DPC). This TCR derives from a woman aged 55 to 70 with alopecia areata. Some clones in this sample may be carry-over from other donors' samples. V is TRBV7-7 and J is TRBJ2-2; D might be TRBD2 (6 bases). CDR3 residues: CASSLRDSSHTGELFF. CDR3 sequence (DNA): TGTGCTAGCAGCCTTCGGGACTCCTCCCACACCGGGGAGCTGTTTTTT.